Below, 11 T cell receptor beta chains from the same sample are listed, as sequenced in a study of early T cells in non-severe SARS-CoV-2 infection. Via MiXCR, TCRdb re-called the 5' RACE reads, giving one row per CDR3 protein. This table holds 50,000 to 65,000 distinct CDR3 sequences, 12% found once. The sequenced sample consisted of whole blood. These receptors originate from an adult who was a healthcare worker with PCR-confirmed SARS-CoV-2 infection or an uninfected control (not recorded which).

This clonotype was seen ten or more times. The chain is built from TRBV11-3 and TRBJ2-1, with 10 bases matching TRBD1. The CDR3 covers 14 residues. CDR1 and CDR2 from the germline V gene are SGHNT and YENEEA. With V trimmed by 2 bases and J by 7 bases, 2 bases remained unmatched. CDR3 loop: CASSLRQGANEQFF. The DNA for the CDR3 is TGTGCCAGCAGCTTACGACAGGGGGCAAATGAGCAGTTCTTC.

This clonotype was detected ten times or more. V and J are TRBV3-1 and TRBJ2-1; D remains unclear. The V gene lost 1 base and the J gene lost 8 bases, with 9 bases spanning the gap. CDR1 is LGHDT, CDR2 YNNKEL, per germline (reference sequence). CDR3 size: 13 residues. CDR3 sequence: CASSQGGYDEQFF. In DNA form, the CDR3 reads TGTGCCAGCAGCCAAGGGGGTTACGATGAGCAGTTCTTC.

This chain links TRBV12-3 or TRBV12-4 with TRBJ1-5; a weak D match, TRBD1 (5 bases). This CDR3 region has 14 residues. Trimming stripped 3 bases from V and 6 bases from J, with 12 bases between. The CDR3 region is CASSLRQGRQPQHF. Here the CDR3 DNA reads TGTGCCAGCAGTTTGCGGCAGGGACGTCAGCCCCAGCATTTT.

The J gene is TRBJ1-5, the V gene TRBV12-3 or TRBV12-4, with TRBD1 matching over 8 bases. V lost 1 base and J lost 7; bases outside the gene matches: 9. This CDR3 contains 16 residues. The CDR3 coding sequence is TGTGCCAGCAGTTTAGGAATCGGACAGGGTCGACAGCCCCAGCATTTT. Translation gives CASSLGIGQGRQPQHF.

This clonotype showed up just a few times. The chain has TRBV11-2 and TRBJ2-5; 13 bases agree with TRBD2. Trimming at V came to 4 bases and at J to 1 base, leaving 3 bases not matched to a gene. The CDR3 runs 16 residues. The germline CDR1 and CDR2 sequences are SGHAT and FQNNGV. The CDR3 is CASSSGLAGAQETQYF. DNA for the CDR3: TGTGCCAGCAGCTCCGGACTAGCGGGGGCCCAAGAGACCCAGTACTTC. The variable domain in full, completed from reference TRBV11-2 and TRBJ2-5, reads EAGVAQSPRYKIIEKRQSVAFWCNPISGHATLYWYQQILGQGPKLLIQFQNNGVVDDSQLPKDRFSAERLKGVDSTLKIQPAKLEDSAVYLCASSSGLAGAQETQYFGPGTRLLVL.

This clonotype was counted only a few times. This chain joins TRBV20-1 and TRBJ1-5; TRBD1 matches at 7 bases. CDR3 length equals 16 residues. Per the germline V gene, CDR1 is DFQATT and CDR2 is SNEGSKA (reference sequence). V lost 3 bases and J lost 0; bases outside the gene matches: 8. The CDR3 DNA follows: TGCAGTGCTAGGACAGGGAAGAGCTATAGCAATCAGCCCCAGCATTTT. Translated: CSARTGKSYSNQPQHF.

This clonotype was detected only a few times. The DNA for the CDR3 is TGCAGCGTTGCTCGACAGGGGTTATTTGAGCAGTTCTTC. It yields the protein CSVARQGLFEQFF. The chain joins TRBV29-1 to TRBJ2-1; 8 bases map to TRBD1. This CDR3 has 13 amino acids. Trimming took 4 bases from V and 9 from J; bases not matched to a gene: 8. Germline values: CDR1 SQVTM, CDR2 ANQGSEA.

This clonotype was found a few times. This chain joins TRBV20-1 and TRBJ2-6; perhaps D is TRBD1 or TRBD2 (5 bases each). V dropped 5 bases and J dropped 0 bases, with 17 bases sitting between them. Looked up from germline, CDR1 is DFQATT and CDR2 is SNEGSKA (reference sequence). The CDR3 contains 17 residues. This CDR3 is CSARPGTDSSGANVLTF. The DNA of the CDR3 is TGCAGTGCTCGACCCGGGACGGACTCCTCTGGGGCCAACGTCCTGACTTTC.

This clonotype has at least ten counts. The rearrangement links TRBV30 to TRBJ2-7, with TRBD2 identical over 7 bases. The trim removed 3 bases at V and 6 bases at J, leaving 14 bases unmatched. Per germline, CDR1 GTSNPN and CDR2 SVGIG (reference sequence). This CDR3 is built from 15 residues. The CDR3 protein is CAWRQRGGKRAEQYF. The DNA of the CDR3 is TGTGCCTGGAGACAGCGGGGAGGGAAACGGGCCGAGCAGTACTTC.

This clonotype was found many times. The chain employs TRBV11-2 and TRBJ2-3, with TRBD2 as a possible D gene (6 bases). Germline V gene data show CDR1 as SGHAT and CDR2 as FQNNGV. Trimming took 5 bases from V and 4 from J, leaving 7 bases between them. The CDR3 is 12 amino acids. The CDR3 sequence: CASSRRADTQYF. Written as DNA, the CDR3 is TGTGCCAGCAGCCGGAGGGCAGATACGCAGTATTTT.

This clonotype was observed at least ten times. This rearrangement joins TRBV6-5 to TRBJ2-7, with 10 bases identical to TRBD2. The CDR3 is 14 residues long. The J segment lost 4 bases and the V segment lost 6 bases, leaving 6 bases of the junction unmatched. From germline, CDR1 is MNHEY and CDR2 SVGAGI. The CDR3 coding sequence is TGTGCCAGCAGACAGCGGGGGGGCCGGTACGAGCAGTACTTC. Its translation is CASRQRGGRYEQYF.